This T cell receptor (beta chain) stems from a study of T cell responses to AZD1222 COVID-19 vaccine. Study findings and constraints: Researchers took repertoire samples only after the peak T cell response had come. The study found Spike-specific TCR breadth and depth rose after two AZD1222 doses. Donors in the cohort were predominantly white British and more often female, and clonal diversity was possibly underestimated. At study baseline, merely a handful of AZD1222 recipients were seropositive.

Produced via immunoSEQ multiplex PCR; TCRdb's table is partial and in-frame only. The sample consists of 50,000 to 85,000 clones, approximately 79% of them appearing once. Concerning this clone: Its antigen is unidentified.

The CDR3 spans 11 residues. The germline V and J ends were trimmed by 3 bases and 8 bases, with 7 bases remaining between them. Germline CDR1 is WSHSY and CDR2 is SAAADI. The gene calls are TRBV10-2 and TRBJ1-1; D gene uncertain. The material was peripheral blood, obtained on day 0 of MenACWY control vaccination. This clonotype originated in an adult in good health. The CDR3 bases are TGCGCCAGCAGTGATGGACTCGAAGCTTTCTTT. Protein product: CASSDGLEAFF.